Below are 8 T cell receptor beta chains sequenced from a single sample in a study of somatic mutations in cytotoxic T cells in rheumatoid arthritis (TCRdb year 2017). The library was built by means of the immunoSEQ multiplex PCR assay. This is the immuneACCESS table as TCRdb keeps it, with only in-frame sequences that have V and J called. A part of the clones is gone; compared with another copy, unresolved V genes explain less than half, and the rest is unexplained. For this sample the table gives around 12,000 clones, of which less than 80% were detected only once. Together, the top ten hold 30% to 35% of the sample. The sequencing input was CD8+ T cells sorted from blood. The source of these receptors is an adult with rheumatoid arthritis.

The chain is built from TRBV5-4 and TRBJ2-5, with a tentative D call TRBD2 (5 bases). The J call may be wrong; the DNA end is better matched by TRBJ2-7. The CDR3 runs 12 residues. Germline values: CDR1 SGHNT, CDR2 YYREEE (reference sequence). This CDR3 is CAISRDSYEQYF. The CDR3 bases are TGTGCCATCTCACGGGACTCCTACGAGCAGTACTTC.

This clone was detected only once. The V gene is TRBV27, the J gene TRBJ2-7; TRBD2 matches at 13 bases. CDR1 and CDR2 from the germline V gene are MNHEY and SMNVEV (reference sequence). V lost 8 bases, J lost 4 bases, and 5 bases stayed unmatched. This CDR3 has 14 amino acids. The CDR3 DNA sequence: TGTGCCAGCGCACTAGCGGGAGGGCCGTACGAGCAGTACTTC. This translates into CASALAGGPYEQYF.

The chain couples TRBV19 to TRBJ1-5; a weak D match, TRBD1 (5 bases). The V gene lost 8 bases and the J gene lost 0 bases, with 20 bases spanning the gap. Germline CDR1 LNHDA, CDR2 SQIVND (reference sequence). The CDR3 contains 17 residues. This CDR3 reads CASAPRAGSYSNQPQHF. The CDR3 DNA sequence: TGTGCCAGTGCCCCACGGGCAGGGTCGTATAGCAATCAGCCCCAGCATTTT.

The chain joins TRBV7-6 to TRBJ2-4, with TRBD1 identical over 7 bases. CDR1 SGHVS and CDR2 FNYEAQ come from the germline V gene. The CDR3 is made up of 20 amino acids. Trimming removed 2 bases from V and 0 bases from J; junction bases left unmatched: 16. CDR3 in amino acids: CASSLKSWDSQIIAKNIQYF. CDR3 bases: TGTGCCAGCAGCTTAAAGTCCTGGGACAGCCAGATTATAGCCAAAAACATTCAGTACTTC.

V is TRBV19 and J is TRBJ2-5, with a tentative D call TRBD1 (5 bases). The CDR3 runs to 15 residues. Germline-derived CDR1 and CDR2 are LNHDA and SQIVND (reference sequence). Trimming removed 8 bases at V and 4 bases at J, with 20 bases between. The CDR3 DNA is TGTGCCAGTGCTTTCGGTCCAGGGAAGGCAGAGACCCAGTACTTC. Protein: CASAFGPGKAETQYF.

This clone appeared a few times. The J gene is TRBJ2-2, the V gene TRBV30; 9 nucleotides agree with TRBD1. V was pared by 6 bases and J by 3 bases, with 5 bases of the junction left unmatched. This CDR3 contains 14 residues. Germline CDR1 and CDR2: GTSNPN and SVGIG (reference sequence). The CDR3: CACPGTGYTGELFF. In DNA, the CDR3 is TGTGCCTGCCCCGGGACAGGGTACACCGGGGAGCTGTTTTTT.

The rearrangement uses TRBV13 and TRBJ2-7; perhaps D is TRBD1 or TRBD2 (7 bases each). The V end was cut by 2 bases, the J end by 0 bases, with 11 bases between. This CDR3 spans 15 amino acids. Germline V gives CDR1 PRHDT, CDR2 FYEKMQ (reference sequence). The CDR3 spells CASSLQGGTSYEQYF. CDR3 nucleotide sequence: TGTGCCAGCAGCTTACAGGGGGGGACCTCCTACGAGCAGTACTTC.

In this sample, this clone is hyperexpanded (1% or more). The gene calls are TRBV9 and TRBJ1-5, with no clear D. V was shortened by 4 bases and J by 7 bases, with 18 bases between the two germline ends. The CDR3 has 15 residues. The germline V gene encodes CDR1 SGDLS and CDR2 YYNGEE. The CDR3 nucleotides read TGTGCCAGCAGCTCCTACAGTGGGGTAGGACAGCCCCAGCATTTT. This translates into CASSSYSGVGQPQHF.